The clone carrying this T cell receptor (beta chain) was counted only a few times. Its antigen remains unidentified. The data are from a study of T-cell memory formation after mild COVID-19. Whole-study context: Clustering of TCRs was largely donor specific. Whole-study results and caveats: Whereas later expanders leaned CD4+, clones contracting day 15 to 85 showed a balanced CD4/CD8 makeup.

V lost 8 bases and J 12 bases, leaving 14 bases between the germline ends. Germline CDR1 is SEHNR and CDR2 is FQNEAQ (reference sequence). There are 11 residues in the CDR3. 5'RACE with constant-segment primers built TCRalpha and TCRbeta cDNA libraries with UMIs. A single record per CDR3 protein comes from TCRdb applying MiXCR to the 5' RACE reads. The data show 200,000 or so distinct CDR3 sequences, roughly 17% seen once. Sequences were obtained from PBMCs or a T cell subset sorted from them (not recorded which). This chain links TRBV7-9 with TRBJ2-1, with D maybe TRBD1 (6 bases). The clonotype originates from an adult woman who had mild COVID-19 (a few samples of this study predate the infection). Cell type and time point are not known. CDR3 nucleotides: TGTGCCAGCCCTAGAGGGGACACGCAGTTCTTC. Translating it yields CASPRGDTQFF.